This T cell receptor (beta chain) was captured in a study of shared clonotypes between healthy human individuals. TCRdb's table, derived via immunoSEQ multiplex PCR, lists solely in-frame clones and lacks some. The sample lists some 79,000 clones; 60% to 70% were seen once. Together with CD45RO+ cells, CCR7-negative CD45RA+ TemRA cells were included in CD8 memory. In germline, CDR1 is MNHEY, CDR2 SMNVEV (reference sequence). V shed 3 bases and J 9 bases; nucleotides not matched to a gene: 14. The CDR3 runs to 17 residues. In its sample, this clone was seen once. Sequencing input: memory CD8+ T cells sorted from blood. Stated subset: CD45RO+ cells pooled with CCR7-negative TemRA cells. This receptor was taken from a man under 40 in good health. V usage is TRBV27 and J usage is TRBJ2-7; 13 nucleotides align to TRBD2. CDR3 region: CASSLGLAGKAYGRQYF. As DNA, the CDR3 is TGTGCCAGCAGTTTGGGACTAGCGGGAAAGGCCTACGGCCGGCAGTACTTC.